Reported below is one T cell receptor beta chain. Its target is not known. The sample originates from a study of radiation and T cells in renal cell carcinoma. About the research overall: Nephrectomy followed 15 Gy stereotactic body radiation by 4 weeks.

Trimming removed 1 base at V and 3 bases at J, with 7 bases between. Germline-derived CDR1 and CDR2 are SGHRS and YFSETQ. The CDR3 totals 13 residues. Specified time point: baseline pretreatment blood. The treatment: 15 Gy SBRT to primary tumor, nephrectomy 4 weeks later. Radiation-treated patients gave blood at baseline, week 2 and week 4. Clear cell pathology was present in this patient's renal cell carcinoma. Findings of the study overall: From baseline, blood top tumor clonotypes peaked at 2 weeks post-radiation.

Profiling relied on immunoSEQ multiplex PCR, and the TCRdb table lists in-frame clones only, not all of them. The sample gives tens of thousands of clones, roughly three quarters of which show up once; about 7.3% is in the top ten. The material was blood, obtained from a patient whose treatment included radiotherapy and nephrectomy. The genes are TRBV5-1 and TRBJ1-1; D uncertain. This receptor was taken from a man in his fifties or sixties with renal cell carcinoma. This CDR3 is CASSLYGDTEAFF. Here the CDR3 DNA reads TGCGCCAGCAGCTTGTATGGGGACACTGAAGCTTTCTTT.